Listed below are T cell receptor beta chains from one sample, sequenced in a study of T cell responses to AZD1222 COVID-19 vaccine. The repertoire was sequenced with immunoSEQ multiplex PCR; TCRdb's copy has only in-frame clones and lacks some. The sample lists about 150,000 clones, approximately 87% seen once, with about a tenth in the top ten. Sample: peripheral blood, taken 28 days after the second AZD1222 dose. The receptors shown here come from an adult who received the AZD1222 COVID-19 vaccine. Both conserved end residues are part of each CDR3. A D gene is named only where the DNA matches it firmly. Where a row states a size, it is once, few, many or the class of an expanded clone; other rows omit it.

v_call	j_call	d_call	clone_size	cdr3_nt	cdr3_aa
TRBV30	TRBJ1-6	-	-	TGTGCCTGGACGGGCAGGAGGGACTCACCCCTCCACTTT	CAWTGRRDSPLHF
TRBV6-5	TRBJ2-3	-	-	TGTGCCAGCAGTTCCGCACGTTCGAGAGCGCAGTATTTT	CASSSARSRAQYF
TRBV5-1	TRBJ2-5	-	-	TGCGCCAGCGCGCGGAGGACCCAAGAGACCCAGTACTTC	CASARRTQETQYF
TRBV18	TRBJ2-1	-	few	TGTGCCAGCTCACCTATGTCAAATGAGCAGTTCTTC	CASSPMSNEQFF
TRBV3-1/TRBV3-2	TRBJ1-2	-	-	TGTGCCAGCAGCCAAGATCTGGATTCAGGGGTTAACGGCTACACCTTC	CASSQDLDSGVNGYTF
TRBV14	TRBJ2-6	TRBD1	-	TGTGCCAGCAGCCAAGTGGGGACAGGGCGCATGAACGTCCTGACTTTC	CASSQVGTGRMNVLTF
TRBV7-3	TRBJ2-1	-	-	TGTGCCAGCAGCTTAAACCCCGGCGGAGACAATGAGCAGTTCTTC	CASSLNPGGDNEQFF
TRBV11-3	TRBJ2-2	-	-	TGTGCCAGCAGCCCGCCTGGAGGGAGTTGGACCGGGGAGCTGTTTTTT	CASSPPGGSWTGELFF
TRBV28	TRBJ1-5	TRBD1	-	TGTGCCGCCGGGGGACAGGGGGTGGGAAATCAGCCCCAGCATTTT	CAAGGQGVGNQPQHF
TRBV20-1	TRBJ2-2	-	-	TGCAGTGCTAGTGTAGGAGGGCGGGAGAACACCGGGGAGCTGTTTTTT	CSASVGGRENTGELFF
TRBV5-1	TRBJ2-5	-	-	TGCGCCAGCAGCTTGTCGGGTGGCAGGGGTCAAGAGACCCAGTACTTC	CASSLSGGRGQETQYF
TRBV18	TRBJ1-2	-	-	TGTGCCAGCTCACCAATAACAACCTTTAACTATGGCTACACCTTC	CASSPITTFNYGYTF
TRBV3-1/TRBV3-2	TRBJ1-1	-	-	TGTGCCAGCACGACGGGGGGTAGGACTGAAGCTTTCTTT	CASTTGGRTEAFF
TRBV5-1	TRBJ1-1	TRBD1	few	TGCGCCAGCAGCCCCTCTGGGACAGGGAAAACTGAAGCTTTCTTT	CASSPSGTGKTEAFF
TRBV24-1	TRBJ2-1	TRBD2	-	TGTGCCACCAGTGACATTACTAGCGGGACCAGCAGCAATGAGCAGTTCTTC	CATSDITSGTSSNEQFF
TRBV29-1	TRBJ2-7	-	once	TGCAAATCCTACGAGCAGTACTTC	CKSYEQYF
TRBV29-1	TRBJ2-7	TRBD1	-	TGCAGCGTCCGAAACAGGGGATCCGGCGAGCAGTACTTC	CSVRNRGSGEQYF
TRBV29-1	TRBJ2-7	-	-	TGCAGCGTTGAAATAAGCGGAATTCCCCCCTACGAGCAGTACTTC	CSVEISGIPPYEQYF
TRBV2	TRBJ1-5	-	-	TGTGCCAGCAGTGAGAGACACAATAGCAATCAGCCCCAGCATTTT	CASSERHNSNQPQHF
TRBV6-6	TRBJ2-6	-	-	TGTGCCAGCAGTCAGACGGGGTTTGGGGCCAACGTCCTGACTTTC	CASSQTGFGANVLTF
TRBV6-5	TRBJ2-1	-	-	TGTGCCAGCAGCCCGAGAAGGGGACTCCTCAATGAGCAGTTCTTC	CASSPRRGLLNEQFF
TRBV20-1	TRBJ1-1	-	-	TGCAGTGCCAGGGAAGACACTGAAGCTTTCTTT	CSAREDTEAFF
TRBV2	TRBJ1-3	-	once	TGTGCCAGCAGTGGGGGGAGCCCTGGAAACACCATATATTTT	CASSGGSPGNTIYF
TRBV28	TRBJ2-7	TRBD1	-	TGTGCCAGCAGGGGGACAGTTACCTACGAGCAGTACTTC	CASRGTVTYEQYF
TRBV7-9	TRBJ1-5	TRBD1	-	TGTGCCAGCAGCTCAGACAGGGAGTATCAGCCCCAGCATTTT	CASSSDREYQPQHF
TRBV19	TRBJ2-2	TRBD1	-	TGTGCCAGTCAACAGGGGTGGAACACCGGGGAGCTGTTTTTT	CASQQGWNTGELFF
TRBV28	TRBJ2-7	-	-	TGTGCCAGCAGTTTAGCGCTACAAAGAGAGCAGTACTTC	CASSLALQREQYF
TRBV4-3	TRBJ2-1	-	-	TGCGCCAGCAGCCAAGCGGGGTCGACGGGGTACAATGAGCAGTTCTTC	CASSQAGSTGYNEQFF
TRBV11-2	TRBJ2-7	-	few	TGTGCCAGCAGCCGGGCCCACTTCTACGAGCAGTACTTC	CASSRAHFYEQYF
TRBV19	TRBJ1-3	-	-	TGTGCCAGTAGTTACTCAGGGGCCGACTCTGGAAACACCATATATTTT	CASSYSGADSGNTIYF
TRBV10-1	TRBJ2-3	-	once	TGCGCCAGCAGTGTTGGGGTGGGCCCAGATACGCAGTATTTT	CASSVGVGPDTQYF
TRBV19	TRBJ1-1	-	-	TGTGCCAGTAGTATCAGGGGTGAAAACACTGAAGCTTTCTTT	CASSIRGENTEAFF
TRBV7-8	TRBJ2-1	-	-	TGTGCCAGCAGCTTAATCTTGAACGACAATGAGCAGTTCTTC	CASSLILNDNEQFF
TRBV28	TRBJ2-2	-	once	TGTGCCAGCAGTTTACCGGGGTCCGGGGAGCTGTTTTTT	CASSLPGSGELFF
TRBV5-1	TRBJ2-1	-	-	TGCGCCAGCTCCTCTGGACAAGTATACAATGAGCAGTTCTTC	CASSSGQVYNEQFF
TRBV27	TRBJ2-1	-	once	TGTGCCAGCAGTTTATGGGGGGCCCCGAACTACAATGAGCAGTTCTTC	CASSLWGAPNYNEQFF
TRBV18	TRBJ1-2	TRBD1	-	TGTGCCAGCTCGTTAGGACAGGGGAGTTCTGGCTACACCTTC	CASSLGQGSSGYTF
TRBV25-1	TRBJ2-1	-	-	TGTGCCAGCAGTGATGTGCTAGCGACCTACAATGAGCAGTTCTTC	CASSDVLATYNEQFF
TRBV7-2	TRBJ2-7	TRBD2	-	TGTGCCAGCAGCCCTCTTAGCGGGAGAAGCTCCTACGAGCAGTACTTC	CASSPLSGRSSYEQYF
TRBV4-1	TRBJ2-7	TRBD1	-	TGCGCCAGCAGCCAAGAAGGGCAGGGGGACTACGAGCAGTACTTC	CASSQEGQGDYEQYF
TRBV6-2/TRBV6-3	TRBJ2-1	-	-	TGTGCCAGCACCCCCCGGTGGAGGGCGGATGAGCAGTTCTTC	CASTPRWRADEQFF
TRBV5-1	TRBJ2-1	TRBD2	once	TGCGCCAGCAGCTTGCGGGCTAGCGGGAGCTCCTACAATGAGCAGTTCTTC	CASSLRASGSSYNEQFF
TRBV7-9	TRBJ1-1	TRBD1	once	TGTGCCAGCAGCTTCGGACAGGGAAACACTGAAGCTTTCTTT	CASSFGQGNTEAFF
TRBV5-1	TRBJ2-7	TRBD2	-	TGCGCCAGCAAAGGGACTAGCGGGAGTGACGAGCAGTACTTC	CASKGTSGSDEQYF
TRBV6-6	TRBJ2-7	TRBD1	-	TGTGCCAGCAATATGAGGGACAGATCCTACGAGCAGTACTTC	CASNMRDRSYEQYF
TRBV4-1	TRBJ1-2	TRBD1	-	TGCGCCAGCAGCCCAGGACAGGGAGGAACCTATGGCTACACCTTC	CASSPGQGGTYGYTF
TRBV4-2	TRBJ1-6	-	-	TGTGCCAGCAGCCCGGGCATGGGTTCCTATAATTCACCCCTCCACTTT	CASSPGMGSYNSPLHF
TRBV5-4	TRBJ2-7	TRBD1	-	TGTGCCATGGGACAGGGCCCATGGTACGAGCAGTACTTC	CAMGQGPWYEQYF
TRBV3-1/TRBV3-2	TRBJ2-2	-	-	TGTGCCAGCAGCCAAGGGTCCGCCGGGGAGCTGTTTTTT	CASSQGSAGELFF